The 29 T cell receptor beta chains below all came from one sample that was sequenced in a study of T cells after yellow fever vaccination. TCRdb reprocessed the 5' RACE reads via MiXCR and lists one record per CDR3 protein. This sample has 30,000 to 35,000 distinct CDR3 sequences, with 5% to 8.5% found just once. Sample: PBMCs, either bulk or a sorted T-cell subset (CD4+, CD8+, memory, or dextramer-sorted; not recorded which), taken on the day of the first yellow fever vaccination. All receptors derive from a young man who received the YFV17D yellow fever vaccine.

This clonotype was picked up many times. V usage is TRBV27 and J usage is TRBJ2-3, with TRBD1 matching over 9 bases. The V gene end was trimmed by 5 bases and the J gene end by 4 bases; junction bases not matched to a gene: 7. The CDR3 covers 15 residues. CDR1 and CDR2 from the germline V gene are MNHEY and SMNVEV (reference sequence). CDR3 bases: TGTGCCAGCAGTCCATGGACAGGGGAACCAGATACGCAGTATTTT. This translates into CASSPWTGEPDTQYF.

This clonotype was counted ten times or more. The J gene is TRBJ1-2, the V gene TRBV20-1; D remains unclear. The CDR3 is made up of 15 amino acids. V dropped 3 bases and J dropped 4 bases, with 18 bases sitting between them. In germline, CDR1 is DFQATT, CDR2 SNEGSKA (reference sequence). DNA of the CDR3: TGCAGTGCTAGGGACCCCCTACGGCTAACCTATGGCTACACCTTC. This gives the protein CSARDPLRLTYGYTF.

This clonotype was seen at least ten times. The chain uses TRBV5-1 and TRBJ2-3; D is unresolved. Germline V lookup: CDR1 SGHRS, CDR2 YFSETQ. Trimming cost V 0 bases and J 0 bases, with 8 bases left between them. The CDR3 spans 15 residues. The CDR3 nucleotides are TGCGCCAGCAGCTTGGCCCGGCCTAGCACAGATACGCAGTATTTT. Residues: CASSLARPSTDTQYF.

This clonotype came up many times. V usage is TRBV20-1 and J usage is TRBJ1-5; D remains ambiguous. The length of the CDR3 is 9 residues. The V gene's germline CDR1 is DFQATT and CDR2 SNEGSKA (reference sequence). Deletions cut 8 bases from V and 5 bases from J, with 4 bases between. The CDR3 reads CSLHQPQHF. The CDR3 bases are TGCAGTCTTCATCAGCCCCAGCATTTT.

CDR3 region: CASQGGYNEQFF. The CDR3 DNA is TGTGCCAGTCAGGGGGGCTACAATGAGCAGTTCTTC. V usage is TRBV6-2 or TRBV6-3 and J usage is TRBJ2-1; D perhaps matches TRBD1 (7 bases). Germline V CDR1 and CDR2: MNHEY, SVGEGT. This CDR3 has 12 amino acids. V was clipped by 9 bases and J by 3 bases, with 9 bases between them.

In this sample, this clonotype turned up many times. The rearrangement links TRBV11-1 to TRBJ2-1; D is possibly TRBD2 (6 bases). V lost 1 base, J lost 8 bases, and 24 bases lay in between. Germline V gene data show CDR1 as SGHAT and CDR2 as FQDESV (reference sequence). This CDR3 spans 18 amino acids. The CDR3: CASSLEFGGGGGGYEQFF. The CDR3 DNA follows: TGTGCCAGCAGCTTAGAGTTTGGGGGAGGAGGTGGTGGTTATGAGCAGTTCTTC.

Many counts were recorded for this clonotype. The rearrangement uses TRBV7-3 and TRBJ2-7; D gene uncertain. The CDR3 extends over 14 amino acids. The germline V and J ends were trimmed by 5 bases and 1 base, with 12 bases remaining between them. Germline V gene data show CDR1 as SGHTA and CDR2 as FQGTGA. The CDR3 loop is CASSPTRDSYEQYF. CDR3 nucleotide sequence: TGTGCCAGCAGCCCAACCCGAGATTCCTACGAGCAGTACTTC.

There are many counts of this clonotype. The V call is TRBV18, the J call TRBJ1-6, with TRBD1 matching over 10 bases. This CDR3 has 14 residues. CDR1 is KGHSH and CDR2 is LQKENI in the germline V gene. The ends lost 4 bases at V and 14 bases at J; junction bases unmatched: 8. CDR3 region: CASSRTGGDRTLHF. CDR3 DNA: TGTGCCAGCTCACGGACAGGGGGTGATAGGACCCTCCACTTT.

This clonotype was seen repeatedly, ten times or more. CDR3 coding DNA: TGTGCCAGCAGCATCTGGACTTCTAGCACAGATACGCAGTATTTT. Amino acids: CASSIWTSSTDTQYF. The chain combines TRBV5-6 with TRBJ2-3; a weak D match, TRBD2 (5 bases). The CDR3 is 15 amino acids. Germline CDR1 reads SGHDT; CDR2 reads YYEEEE. Between the trimmed V and J ends, which lost 4 bases and 0 bases, there was a span of 12 bases.

This clonotype rates as medium-sized (0.01 to 0.1%). The rearrangement uses TRBV7-2 and TRBJ2-5, with TRBD2 matching 7 bases. J gave up 4 bases and V 5 bases, and 10 bases lay outside the gene matches. The length of the CDR3 is 15 residues. CDR1 and CDR2 from the germline V gene are SGHTA and FQGNSA. The CDR3 spells CASSPGGVSGETQYF. The DNA of the CDR3 is TGTGCCAGCAGCCCGGGGGGAGTATCGGGAGAGACCCAGTACTTC. Looking up the rest from reference TRBV7-2 and TRBJ2-5 gives the full variable domain: GAGVSQSPSNKVTEKGKDVELRCDPISGHTALYWYRQSLGQGLEFLIYFQGNSAPDKSGLPSDRFSAERTGGSVSTLTIQRTQQEDSAVYLCASSPGGVSGETQYFGPGTRLLVL.

This clonotype was observed at least ten times. The chain couples TRBV7-9 to TRBJ2-3; D is ambiguous. V lost 9 bases and J lost 5, with 3 bases in between. The CDR3 covers 9 residues. CDR1 is SEHNR and CDR2 is FQNEAQ in the germline V gene (reference sequence). For the CDR3, the DNA is TGTGCCAGTGGAGATACGCAGTATTTT. This translates into CASGDTQYF.

This clonotype was seen ten or more times. The V and J genes are TRBV12-5 and TRBJ2-7, with D possibly being TRBD1 or TRBD2 (5 bases each). V was clipped by 0 bases and J by 2 bases, with 17 bases between them. Per the germline V gene, CDR1 is LGHNT and CDR2 is FRNRAP. The CDR3 runs 17 residues. Here the CDR3 DNA reads TGTGCTAGTGGTTTGGTACGATTGACAGCGGAACCCTACGAGCAGTACTTC. This codes for CASGLVRLTAEPYEQYF.

The chain is built from TRBV30 and TRBJ2-1, with D tentatively TRBD1 or TRBD2 (5 bases each). The ends were cut back, 2 bases at V and 6 bases at J, with 11 bases in the middle. Germline assignment: CDR1 GTSNPN and CDR2 SVGIG (reference sequence). This CDR3 comprises 13 residues. The CDR3 DNA is TGTGCCTGGAGTCGGGGCATCTCCAATGAGCAGTTCTTC. Amino acid sequence: CAWSRGISNEQFF.

This clonotype has at least ten counts. The genes are TRBV7-2 and TRBJ2-7; 9 bases map to TRBD1. With 5 bases clipped from V and 7 bases from J, the junction kept 6 bases outside the gene matches. This CDR3 has 13 amino acids. CDR1 and CDR2 (germline): SGHTA, FQGNSA. The CDR3 reads CASSPGQGREQYV. CDR3 bases: TGTGCCAGCAGCCCGGGACAGGGCAGGGAGCAGTACGTC.

This clonotype was counted many times. The genes are TRBV7-2 and TRBJ2-1, with D perhaps TRBD2 (6 bases). Germline loops: CDR1 SGHTA, CDR2 FQGNSA. V lost 2 bases and J lost 0, with 11 bases in between. The CDR3 is 16 amino acids. The DNA for the CDR3 is TGTGCCAGCAGCTTAACGTGGAGGGGCTCCTACAATGAGCAGTTCTTC. Encoded protein: CASSLTWRGSYNEQFF.

The sample holds a few counts of this clonotype. The gene calls are TRBV11-2 and TRBJ1-1; TRBD1 might be the D (5 bases). The CDR3 runs 15 residues. Germline values: CDR1 SGHAT, CDR2 FQNNGV. The V end was cut by 0 bases, the J end by 4 bases, with 12 bases between. The chain's CDR3 is CASSLDQSGGTEAFF. The CDR3 DNA follows: TGTGCCAGCAGCTTAGATCAGTCGGGGGGCACTGAAGCTTTCTTT.

This clonotype was counted many times. The chain couples TRBV24-1 to TRBJ2-1, with 11 bases fitting TRBD1. CDR3 size: 15 residues. J was trimmed by 7 bases and V by 9 bases; bases with no gene match: 10. The germline V gene encodes CDR1 KGHDR and CDR2 SFDVKD. The CDR3 is CATGRLGTGGNEQFF. For the CDR3, the DNA is TGTGCCACCGGGAGGCTCGGGACAGGGGGTAATGAGCAGTTCTTC.

The table lists this clonotype with many counts. A read error may account for a junction end that differs from germline. This chain connects TRBV27 to TRBJ2-3, with unresolved D. Germline V lookup: CDR1 MNHEY, CDR2 SMNVEV (reference sequence). The CDR3 length is 13 residues. DNA of the CDR3: TGCGCCAGCAGCTTGACGGGTCCAGATACGCAGTATTTT. This codes for CASSLTGPDTQYF.

This clonotype has ten or more counts. The chain is built from TRBV11-3 and TRBJ2-5, with D uncertain. This CDR3 contains 13 residues. Trimming pared 3 bases from V and 2 bases from J, leaving 7 bases between. Germline values: CDR1 SGHNT, CDR2 YENEEA. CDR3 amino acids: CASSFSQQETQYF. CDR3 DNA: TGTGCCAGCAGCTTTAGCCAACAAGAGACCCAGTACTTC.

The chain couples TRBV5-6 to TRBJ2-3, with a tentative D call TRBD1 (5 bases). Trimming pared 0 bases from V and 3 bases from J, leaving 20 bases between. From germline, CDR1 is SGHDT and CDR2 YYEEEE. CDR3 length: 18 amino acids. The CDR3 is CASSLAVWAGQTTDTQYF. The CDR3 DNA reads as TGTGCCAGCAGCTTGGCCGTGTGGGCAGGGCAGACTACAGATACGCAGTATTTT.

This chain joins TRBV7-7 and TRBJ2-1, with 9 bases aligning to TRBD2. V lost 6 bases to trimming and J lost 6 bases; unmatched junction nucleotides: 18. Germline CDR1 and CDR2: SSHAT and FNYEAQ (reference sequence). CDR3 length equals 18 residues. DNA for the CDR3: TGTGCCAGCAGTCCTTATGGGACTAGCTCGTACTTCTTCAATGAGCAGTTCTTC. Amino acids: CASSPYGTSSYFFNEQFF.

This clonotype was seen a handful of times. The chain recombines TRBV7-9 with TRBJ1-5; tentative D call: TRBD1 (5 bases). V was trimmed by 6 bases and J by 3 bases, leaving 12 bases between them. Germline V gene data show CDR1 as SEHNR and CDR2 as FQNEAQ (reference sequence). The CDR3 contains 14 residues. CDR3 amino acids: CASSSGRPNQPQHF. For the CDR3, the DNA is TGTGCCAGCAGTTCAGGGAGGCCCAATCAGCCCCAGCATTTT.

This clonotype has a count of ten or more. CDR3 sequence reads: CASSRTGTSSADTQYF. The CDR3 nucleotides are TGTGCCAGCAGCCGCACCGGGACTAGTTCAGCAGATACGCAGTATTTT. The rearrangement links TRBV7-3 to TRBJ2-3, with 8 bases fitting TRBD2. CDR3 size: 16 residues. The V gene end was trimmed by 5 bases and the J gene end by 4 bases; junction bases not matched to a gene: 11. Germline CDR1 is SGHTA and CDR2 is FQGTGA.

This clonotype was seen repeatedly, ten times or more. The gene calls are TRBV28 and TRBJ2-1; 7 bases agree with TRBD2. The length of the CDR3 is 16 residues. J gave up 6 bases and V 5 bases, and 13 bases lay outside the gene matches. Per germline, CDR1 MDHEN and CDR2 SYDVKM. The CDR3 DNA reads as TGTGCCAGCAGTGGATCTGGGGGGGGGGTCTTCAATGAGCAGTTCTTC. This gives the protein CASSGSGGGVFNEQFF.

This clonotype was counted ten times or more. This chain uses TRBV12-5 with TRBJ2-7; perhaps TRBD1 as D (5 bases). Trimming pared 1 base from V and 5 bases from J, leaving 9 bases between. The length of the CDR3 is 13 residues. Germline CDR1 and CDR2: LGHNT and FRNRAP. Here the CDR3 reads CASGLEGFNEQYF. The CDR3 DNA reads TGTGCTAGTGGTTTGGAGGGGTTCAACGAGCAGTACTTC.

This clonotype came up many times. V is TRBV5-1 and J is TRBJ2-1, with a weak D call TRBD1 (6 bases). The germline CDR1 and CDR2 sequences are SGHRS and YFSETQ. The V and J ends lost 5 bases and 7 bases respectively, with 13 bases between them. This CDR3 region has 13 residues. The CDR3 reads CASRTTGLNEQFF. In DNA form, the CDR3 reads TGCGCCAGCAGAACAACAGGGTTGAATGAGCAGTTCTTC.

This clonotype was found many times. The V and J genes are TRBV7-8 and TRBJ2-5; 7 bases agree with TRBD1. Losses at the gene ends were 8 bases for V and 5 bases for J; bases not matched to a gene: 5. The CDR3 runs 12 residues. Looked up from germline, CDR1 is SGHVS and CDR2 is FQNEAQ. CDR3 nucleotide sequence: TGTGCCAGCGGACGGGACAGTGAGACCCAGTACTTC. Protein sequence: CASGRDSETQYF. Filled out from reference TRBV7-8 and TRBJ2-5, the complete variable domain reads GAGVSQSPRYKVAKRGQDVALRCDPISGHVSLFWYQQALGQGPEFLTYFQNEAQLDKSGLPSDRFFAERPEGSVSTLKIQRTQQEDSAVYLCASGRDSETQYFGPGTRLLVL.

This clonotype was counted at least ten times. V usage is TRBV6-5 and J usage is TRBJ1-1, with 7 nucleotides matching TRBD1. Germline V gene data show CDR1 as MNHEY and CDR2 as SVGAGI. With 2 bases clipped from V and 13 bases from J, the junction kept 13 bases outside the gene matches. The CDR3 consists of 14 residues. The CDR3 coding sequence is TGTGCCAGCAGTTACAGGAGGACAGGATCTATTGATTTCTTT. Translated: CASSYRRTGSIDFF.

The chain combines TRBV3-1 with TRBJ1-2, with no clear D. Germline CDR1 reads LGHDT; CDR2 reads YNNKEL (reference sequence). The CDR3 spans 15 residues. The V end lost 5 bases, the J end lost 4 bases, and 17 bases lay between the germline ends. In DNA form, the CDR3 reads TGTGCCAGCAGCTTCCGAAGGGCAAGGACCTATGGCTACACCTTC. This translates into CASSFRRARTYGYTF.